Presented here are 10 T cell receptor beta chains from one specimen sequenced in a study of memory B cells and T cells in multiple sclerosis. TCRdb's copy holds only in-frame clones and misses some; the assay was immunoSEQ multiplex PCR. In the table there are about 14,000 clones, roughly three quarters of which are singletons. Material for sequencing was memory (CD45RO+) CD4+ T cells from blood. Receptor source: a human donor with multiple sclerosis.

This chain connects TRBV19 to TRBJ1-5, with a tentative D call TRBD1 (5 bases). The CDR3 extends over 15 amino acids. CDR1 and CDR2 from the germline V gene are LNHDA and SQIVND (reference sequence). Trimming cost V 4 bases and J 0 bases, with 10 bases left between them. CDR3 nucleotides: TGTGCCAGTAGTACTCGGGACTCTAGCAATCAGCCCCAGCATTTT. Translation gives CASSTRDSSNQPQHF.

The CDR3 here is CASRSGGAGDTQYF. The CDR3, as DNA: TGCGCCAGCCGTAGCGGGGGGGCCGGAGATACGCAGTATTTT. J is TRBJ2-3 and V is TRBV10-2; 11 bases line up with TRBD2. Germline V gives CDR1 WSHSY, CDR2 SAAADI. J gave up 5 bases and V 8 bases, and 6 bases lay outside the gene matches. CDR3 length equals 14 residues.

The CDR3 coding sequence is TGTGCCAGCAGTTTCGGACAGGGGGCCGCTGGAAACACCATATATTTT. It is translated as CASSFGQGAAGNTIYF. The chain recombines TRBV6-5 with TRBJ1-3; 11 bases are a match to TRBD1. CDR1 MNHEY and CDR2 SVGAGI come from the germline V gene. The ends lost 4 bases at V and 2 bases at J; junction bases unmatched: 4. This CDR3 has 16 residues.

V usage is TRBV6-6 and J usage is TRBJ2-7, with TRBD1 matching over 8 bases. The CDR3 consists of 15 residues. Germline values: CDR1 MNHNY, CDR2 SVGAGI (reference sequence). The ends lost 5 bases at V and 4 bases at J; junction bases unmatched: 10. CDR3 in amino acids: CASSDPGQGFYEQYF. The CDR3 coding sequence is TGTGCCAGCAGTGATCCCGGACAGGGTTTTTACGAGCAGTACTTC.

This clone has more than one count but fewer than ten. V and J are TRBV4-2 and TRBJ2-7; no clear D gene. Trimming shortened V by 0 bases and J by 3 bases, and 12 bases separated the two germline ends. CDR3 length: 15 amino acids. CDR1 LGHNA and CDR2 YNFKEQ come from the germline V gene. CDR3 in amino acids: CASSQDVAGNYEQYF. The CDR3 coding sequence is TGTGCCAGCAGCCAAGATGTGGCTGGCAACTACGAGCAGTACTTC.

The table lists this clone with a count of one. This rearrangement joins TRBV6-1 to TRBJ2-7, with D unclear. Trimming took 2 bases from V and 9 from J, leaving 17 bases between them. The CDR3 covers 14 residues. CDR1 and CDR2 from the germline V gene are MNHNS and SASEGT. The CDR3, as DNA: TGTGCCAGCAGTGAAAACAGTTCCTCTTTTAGGCAGTACTTC. It specifies CASSENSSSFRQYF.

The chain employs TRBV29-1 and TRBJ2-5, with TRBD2 identical over 16 bases. CDR1 SQVTM and CDR2 ANQGSEA come from the germline V gene. The ends lost 4 bases at V and 2 bases at J; junction bases unmatched: 4. The CDR3 is 16 residues long. The CDR3 DNA sequence: TGCAGCGTTGTGGGACTAGCGGGGGGGCCGCAAGAGACCCAGTACTTC. Translation: CSVVGLAGGPQETQYF.

This clone was observed a few times. V usage is TRBV6-6 and J usage is TRBJ1-5; perhaps TRBD1 as D (6 bases). There are 14 residues in the CDR3. V was shortened by 2 bases and J by 1 base, with 6 bases between the two germline ends. The germline gives CDR1 MNHNY, CDR2 SVGAGI (reference sequence). CDR3 bases: TGTGCCAGCAGTTACGGACAGAGCAATCAGCCCCAGCATTTT. The encoded protein is CASSYGQSNQPQHF.

The chain links TRBV30 to TRBJ1-1; D is possibly TRBD1 (5 bases). Germline V lookup: CDR1 GTSNPN, CDR2 SVGIG (reference sequence). Trimming removed 2 bases at V and 1 base at J, with 14 bases between. This CDR3 has 15 residues. The CDR3 bases are TGTGCCTGGAGTAACTGGGGGGGGAAGAACACTGAAGCTTTCTTT. Residues: CAWSNWGGKNTEAFF.

The chain has TRBV29-1 and TRBJ1-5, with 7 bases identical to TRBD1. After removal of 4 bases from V and 4 bases from J, the junction contained 4 bases not matched to a gene. This CDR3 is 13 amino acids long. Germline V gene sequence: CDR1 SQVTM, CDR2 ANQGSEA. DNA of the CDR3: TGCAGCGTTGCAGGGGGTCGGAATCAGCCCCAGCATTTT. As protein: CSVAGGRNQPQHF.